This T cell receptor (beta chain) was found in a study of shared clonotypes between healthy human individuals. Sorted subsets were amplified in replicate PCRs using around 220 ng DNA, approximately 30,000 T cell genomes. TCRdb keeps only in-frame clones here, not all; method: immunoSEQ multiplex PCR. Here the sample spans about 1.5 million clones, 95% to 99% being singletons. A CD45RA-negative memory subset and a CD45RA+ naive subset were separated from the CD4+ cells. Germline values: CDR1 MDHEN, CDR2 SYDVKM. The V end was cut by 8 bases, the J end by 0 bases, with 10 bases between. CDR3 length: 13 residues.

The chain combines TRBV28 with TRBJ1-1; D ambiguous. This receptor was obtained from a man aged 25 to 40 in good health. Sequences were obtained from naive CD4+ T cells sorted from blood. Subset denoted: CD45RA+ positively selected. Written as DNA, the CDR3 is TGTGCCAGCGGTGTCGCAGTGAACACTGAAGCTTTCTTT. It codes for CASGVAVNTEAFF.